These 27 T cell receptor beta chains were all obtained from the same sample, sequenced in a study of tumor and adjacent non-tumor tissue in lung cancer. Three rounds of nested PCR, following a modified ARM-PCR protocol, produced the TCRbeta library. Each CDR3 protein is one row after TCRdb ran MiXCR on the multiplex PCR reads. The data show about 67,000 distinct CDR3 sequences, with more than 75% seen just once and more than 40% held by the top ten. The template was RNA from unsorted bulk tissue. Distant lung tissue was collected more than 3 cm away from the tumor edge. Sequencing used distant non-tumor lung tissue. These receptors originate from a man in his sixties with non-small cell lung cancer.

The V and J genes are TRBV7-3 and TRBJ2-7; no clear D. Germline CDR1 is SGHTA and CDR2 is FQGTGA. Trimming pared 5 bases from V and 0 bases from J, leaving 11 bases between. This CDR3 contains 14 residues. The chain's CDR3 is CASSTRPNSYEQYF. DNA for the CDR3: TGTGCCAGCAGCACGAGACCAAACTCCTACGAGCAGTACTTC. Full variable domain (missing parts from reference TRBV7-3 and TRBJ2-7): GAGVSQTPSNKVTEKGKYVELRCDPISGHTALYWYRQSLGQGPEFLIYFQGTGAADDSGLPNDRFFAVRPEGSVSTLKIQRTERGDSAVYLCASSTRPNSYEQYFGPGTRLTVT.

This clonotype was seen many times. J is TRBJ2-7 and V is TRBV5-6, with TRBD1 matching over 8 bases. The germline CDR1 and CDR2 sequences are SGHDT and YYEEEE. This CDR3 is built from 14 residues. V was clipped by 4 bases and J by 0 bases; unmatched bases: 3. This chain's CDR3 is CASSRDRSSYEQYF. For the CDR3, the DNA is TGTGCCAGCAGCCGGGACAGGAGCTCCTACGAGCAGTACTTC.

This clonotype was picked up a small number of times. A much more abundant neighbour one base away suggests this may be a read error. No conserved phenylalanine or tryptophan ends this CDR3, so it is likely a read error. The V and J genes are TRBV28 and TRBJ1-6; 7 bases align to TRBD1. In germline, CDR1 is MDHEN, CDR2 SYDVKM. This CDR3 region has 12 residues. J lost 14 bases, V lost 3 bases, and 4 bases had no gene match. CDR3 DNA sequence: TGTGCCAGCAGTTTTCCGGACAGGTCCCTCCACATT. Its protein product is CASSFPDRSLHI.

This clonotype was picked up a small number of times. A clone one base away is much larger, so this may be a read error. The CDR3 spells CATSVGTWLGKTQYF. The CDR3 region has the DNA TGTGCCACCAGTGTCGGTACATGGCTGGGAAAGACCCAGTACTTC. This chain joins TRBV24-1 and TRBJ2-5; D gene unclear. The CDR3 is 15 amino acids. Germline loops: CDR1 KGHDR, CDR2 SFDVKD. V gave up 5 bases and J gave up 6 bases, with 18 bases separating them.

This clonotype has a count of ten or more. The V gene is TRBV12-3 or TRBV12-4, the J gene TRBJ1-4; D is perhaps TRBD1 (5 bases). The CDR3 length is 12 residues. Trimming pared 4 bases from V and 7 bases from J, leaving 7 bases between. The DNA for the CDR3 is TGTGCCAGCAGTTCGGGGCCTGAAAAACTGTTTTTT. Translating gives CASSSGPEKLFF.

About this clonotype: The junction does not match germline at one end; this may be a read error. V usage is TRBV6-4 and J usage is TRBJ1-1; D is possibly TRBD1 (5 bases). This CDR3 region has 14 residues. In germline, CDR1 is MRHNA, CDR2 SNTAGT. CDR3 sequence reads: CASRDQGVGDEVLF. The CDR3 nucleotides are TGTGCCAGCAGGGACCAAGGGGTCGGGGATGAGGTTCTCTTT.

With regard to this clonotype: One junction end does not reproduce the germline sequence, and a read error may be involved. The chain joins TRBV6-1 to TRBJ1-2; 7 bases match TRBD1. Looked up from germline, CDR1 is MNHNS and CDR2 is SASEGT. This CDR3 is built from 15 residues. CDR3 residues: CGSSVVAGGAYDYTF. The CDR3 region has the DNA TGTGGCAGTAGTGTCGTAGCAGGGGGGGCCTATGACTACACCTTC.

This clonotype was found once. The junction departs from germline at one end; a sequencing error may be responsible. This sequence joins TRBV13 and TRBJ2-7; maybe TRBD1 (5 bases). The CDR3 sequence is 15 residues long. Per the germline V gene, CDR1 is PRHDT and CDR2 is FYEKMQ (reference sequence). CDR3 residues: CASITLAGSSYKHYF. The DNA of the CDR3 is TGTGCCAGCATCACTCTGGCAGGGTCCTCCTACAAGCACTACTTC.

Remarks on this clonotype: The junction differs from germline at one of its ends, possibly a read error. V and J are TRBV13 and TRBJ2-1, with 9 bases aligning to TRBD2. This CDR3 has 15 residues. Germline V gene lookup returns CDR1 PRHDT and CDR2 FYEKMQ (reference sequence). The CDR3, as DNA: TGTGCCATCAGCTCGCGGACTAGCGCCTGGAATGAGCAGTTCTTC. Its translation is CAISSRTSAWNEQFF.

V is TRBV29-1 and J is TRBJ1-2, with 8 bases that match TRBD1. The CDR3 contains 16 residues. Germline CDR1 and CDR2: SQVTM and ANQGSEA. Here the CDR3 reads CIVVPGQVARIYGYTF. For the CDR3, the DNA is TGCATCGTGGTCCCGGGACAGGTGGCGCGTATCTATGGCTACACCTTC.

Turning to this clonotype: A read error may account for a junction end that differs from germline. The chain has TRBV29-1 and TRBJ2-7; D possibly corresponds to TRBD2 (5 bases). This CDR3 has 12 residues. In germline, CDR1 is SQVTM, CDR2 ANQGSEA. Written as DNA, the CDR3 is TGTAGCGTTGGAGGAACTGGCTACGGGGAGTACTTC. Amino acids: CSVGGTGYGEYF.

Remarks on this clonotype: With a much larger clone just one base away, this may be a read error. The CDR3 protein is CAIGTERLAGVTLEQYF. The CDR3 DNA reads TGTGCCATCGGGACGGAGAGACTAGCGGGAGTAACTCTCGAGCAGTACTTC. The chain recombines TRBV28 with TRBJ2-7, with 12 bases fitting TRBD2. The CDR3 contains 17 residues. The germline V gene encodes CDR1 MDHEN and CDR2 SYDVKM. V was clipped by 10 bases and J by 6 bases; unmatched bases: 19.

The chain recombines TRBV29-1 with TRBJ2-5; D not resolved. The germline V gene encodes CDR1 SQVTM and CDR2 ANQGSEA. The CDR3 is 12 residues long. The germline V and J ends were trimmed by 6 bases and 4 bases, with 12 bases remaining between them. For the CDR3, the DNA is TGCAGCGTCCAGATGGTACGAGAGACCCAGTACTTC. Its protein is CSVQMVRETQYF.

The rearrangement links TRBV29-1 to TRBJ1-3, with no clear D. Trimming left V 8 bases short and J 4 bases short, with 15 bases between. The germline CDR1 and CDR2 sequences are SQVTM and ANQGSEA. This CDR3 is built from 13 residues. CDR3 in DNA: TGCAGCTCTACTGAGACGGGGGGAAACACCATATATTTT. This gives the protein CSSTETGGNTIYF.

As to this clonotype: Mismatch with germline at one junction end may stem from a read error. The chain carries TRBV5-1 and TRBJ2-5, with 7 bases aligning to TRBD1. In germline, CDR1 is SGHRS, CDR2 YFSETQ. The CDR3 loop spans 14 amino acids. In DNA, the CDR3 is TGCGCCAGCACAGACAGGGTCTCTCAAGAGACCCAGTACTTT. This encodes CASTDRVSQETQYF.

This clonotype has only one observation. This rearrangement joins TRBV4-1 to TRBJ2-7; 8 bases match TRBD2. Trimming at V came to 4 bases and at J to 4 bases, leaving 9 bases not matched to a gene. The CDR3 spans 15 residues. CDR1 is MGHRA and CDR2 is YSYEKL in the germline V gene. Here the CDR3 DNA reads TGCGCCAGCAGCCTGTCAGCGGGAGCGGGGTACGAGCAGTACTTC. This sequence encodes CASSLSAGAGYEQYF.

DNA of the CDR3: TGTGCCAGCTGGGGTGTGGGGGGCCCGCAAGAGGGTCAGCCCCAGCATTTT. Encoded protein: CASWGVGGPQEGQPQHF. The V call is TRBV6-1, the J call TRBJ1-5, with D perhaps matching TRBD1 (6 bases). The CDR3 has 17 residues. The germline gives CDR1 MNHNS, CDR2 SASEGT. Trimming shortened V by 8 bases and J by 6 bases, and 26 bases separated the two germline ends.

A word on this clonotype: This CDR3 fails to terminate in the conserved phenylalanine or tryptophan, so it likely reflects a read error. This chain joins TRBV4-1 and TRBJ2-3, with D maybe TRBD2 (5 bases). The CDR3 has 18 amino acids. Germline CDR1 reads MGHRA; CDR2 reads YSYEKL. The DNA of the CDR3 is TGCGCCAGCATCCAAGCCTCACTAGGCGGAAGATTCACAGATACCCAGTATTCT. It translates to CASIQASLGGRFTDTQYS.

Comments on this clonotype: A much larger clone lies one base from this, so it may be a read error. The rearrangement uses TRBV7-9 and TRBJ1-6; D is uncertain. The CDR3 runs 14 residues. In germline, CDR1 is SEHNR, CDR2 FQNEAQ (reference sequence). The germline V and J ends were trimmed by 6 bases and 8 bases, with 14 bases remaining between them. The CDR3 bases are TGTGCCAGCAGGGACCTGAGCGAACATTCACCCCTCCACTTT. As protein: CASRDLSEHSPLHF. The full variable domain, with the rest looked up from reference TRBV7-9 and TRBJ1-6, is DTGVSQNPRHKITKRGQNVTFRCDPISEHNRLYWYRQTLGQGPEFLTYFQNEAQLEKSRLLSDRFSAERPKGSFSTLEIQRTEQGDSAMYLCASRDLSEHSPLHFGNGTRLTVT.

The gene calls are TRBV7-8 and TRBJ2-2, with D perhaps matching TRBD2 (6 bases). There are 13 residues in the CDR3. Germline V gene lookup returns CDR1 SGHVS and CDR2 FQNEAQ. DNA for the CDR3: TGTATCAGCAGGAGGGTTGAGTCCGGGGAGCTGTTTTTT. It yields the protein CISRRVESGELFF.

Points on this clonotype: Relative to the germline gene, one junction end is altered; a read error may explain this. This chain joins TRBV13 and TRBJ2-5; D perhaps matches TRBD1 (6 bases). CDR3 length equals 14 residues. CDR1 is PRHDT and CDR2 is FYEKMQ in the germline V gene (reference sequence). The CDR3 region is CASSHGTIQETQYF. The CDR3 region has the DNA TGTGCCAGCAGCCATGGGACAATCCAAGAGACACAGTACTTC.

Comment on this clonotype: This CDR3 is missing its conserved last phenylalanine or tryptophan, likely due to a read error. The chain employs TRBV6-5 and TRBJ1-1; D possibly corresponds to TRBD1 (6 bases). The CDR3 is made up of 16 amino acids. Germline V lookup: CDR1 MNHEY, CDR2 SVGAGI. For the CDR3, the DNA is TGTGCCAGCAGTCACTACCTGGGGGCTATGAACAATGAAGCTTTCCTT. It specifies CASSHYLGAMNNEAFL.

In regard to this clonotype: The junction departs from germline at one end; a sequencing error may be responsible. The rearrangement links TRBV5-1 to TRBJ1-2; the D gene is possibly TRBD1 (5 bases). Looked up from germline, CDR1 is SGHRS and CDR2 is YFSETQ. The CDR3 sequence is 14 residues long. CDR3 sequence reads: CAGSSAGQGYGYTF. The CDR3 coding sequence is TGCGCCGGCAGCTCGGCGGGGCAAGGCTATGGCTATACCTTC.

In regard to this clonotype: This CDR3 is missing its conserved last phenylalanine or tryptophan, likely due to a read error. The chain couples TRBV10-3 to TRBJ1-1; 9 positions match TRBD1. Germline V CDR1 and CDR2: ENHRY, SYGVKD. The CDR3 spans 15 residues. In DNA form, the CDR3 reads TGCGCCATCAGTACTCCGGGACAGGGGAACACTGAAGCTTTCTGT. The encoded protein is CAISTPGQGNTEAFC.

With regard to this clonotype: Relative to the germline gene, one junction end is altered; a read error may explain this. This chain links TRBV12-3 or TRBV12-4 with TRBJ2-3; D is unclear. The CDR3 has 13 amino acids. In DNA form, the CDR3 reads TGTGTCAGCAGTCAAGAAGAGACAGATACGCAGTATTTT. Protein sequence: CVSSQEETDTQYF.

This clonotype was counted ten times or more. The rearrangement joins TRBV5-6 to TRBJ2-3; D is uncertain. Germline CDR1 and CDR2: SGHDT and YYEEEE. The CDR3 sequence is 13 residues long. V lost 8 bases and J lost 3, with 13 bases in between. The CDR3 region has the DNA TGTGCCAGTTTGGTCTACCTAACAGATACGCAGTATTTT. Its translation: CASLVYLTDTQYF.

This clonotype was recorded at least ten times. V is TRBV4-1 and J is TRBJ2-1; weak D call: TRBD2 (6 bases). V lost 5 bases and J lost 8, with 16 bases in between. CDR3 length: 14 residues. CDR1 MGHRA and CDR2 YSYEKL come from the germline V gene. CDR3 region: CASSTGGASDEQFF. CDR3 coding DNA: TGCGCCAGCAGCACCGGAGGGGCGTCTGATGAGCAGTTCTTC.